The 19 T cell receptor beta chains listed next were all sequenced from one sample in a study of tumor and adjacent non-tumor tissue in lung cancer. RNA was extracted from bulk tissue without any cell sorting. TCRbeta libraries were built with three rounds of nested PCR, modified from ARM-PCR. TCRdb processed the multiplex PCR reads anew with MiXCR; each CDR3 protein has one entry. The data contain more than 85,000 distinct CDR3 sequences, 60% to 80% of them singletons. The sequenced sample was lung tumor tissue. The receptor set was obtained from a woman aged 55-70 years with non-small cell lung cancer.

This clonotype was seen more than once but under ten times. The chain combines TRBV28 with TRBJ1-2; no reliable D call. The V gene's germline CDR1 is MDHEN and CDR2 SYDVKM. The CDR3 totals 14 residues. V lost 5 bases and J lost 4, with 14 bases in between. CDR3 DNA: TGTGCCAGCAGTACCCCACAGCTATCCTATGGCTACACCTTC. It codes for CASSTPQLSYGYTF.

This clonotype has more than one count but fewer than ten. The chain joins TRBV28 to TRBJ2-2; D call uncertain. Germline V gene data show CDR1 as MDHEN and CDR2 as SYDVKM. This CDR3 has 15 amino acids. Trimming stripped 8 bases from V and 0 bases from J, with 13 bases between. The CDR3 reads CASSWSFANTGELFF. The CDR3 nucleotides read TGTGCCAGCTCCTGGTCTTTCGCGAACACCGGGGAGCTGTTTTTT.

About this clonotype: One junction end does not reproduce the germline sequence, and a read error may be involved. In DNA, the CDR3 is TGTGCCAGCAGCACTGGGAATTCACGCCTCCGCTTT. Amino acids: CASSTGNSRLRF. The gene calls are TRBV11-2 and TRBJ1-6; D not resolved. CDR1 and CDR2 from the germline V gene are SGHAT and FQNNGV. This CDR3 has 12 amino acids.

J is TRBJ2-7 and V is TRBV6-6, with D possibly matching TRBD1 (5 bases). V lost 5 bases and J lost 4, with 18 bases in between. CDR1 is MNHNY and CDR2 is SVGAGI in the germline V gene (reference sequence). The CDR3 length is 15 residues. The DNA for the CDR3 is TGTGCCAGCAGTCGCCAGACAGAAGGAGAGTACGAGCAGTACTTC. It specifies CASSRQTEGEYEQYF.

Remarks on this clonotype: A single base separates this from a much larger clone, so it may be a read error. The chain is built from TRBV6-2 or TRBV6-3 and TRBJ2-2, with D uncertain. This CDR3 spans 15 amino acids. Germline V gene sequence: CDR1 MNHEY, CDR2 SVGEGT. Here the CDR3 reads CASSRPLGLTWELFF. DNA of the CDR3: TGTGCCAGCTCCCGGCCTTTGGGCCTCACCTGGGAGCTGTTTTTT.

A remark on this clonotype: The junction differs from germline at one of its ends, possibly a read error. This sequence joins TRBV6-5 and TRBJ2-7; perhaps TRBD1 as D (5 bases). The CDR3 extends over 16 amino acids. Germline CDR1 is MNHEY and CDR2 is SVGAGI. CDR3 bases: TGTACCAGCAGTTCCCCCCACGGCAAGGGGCTAAGCGAGCAGTACTTC. This encodes CTSSSPHGKGLSEQYF.

The V gene is TRBV4-3, the J gene TRBJ2-1, with 7 bases that match TRBD2. V trimming: 1 base; J trimming: 11 bases; junction bases outside the gene matches: 14. Looked up from germline, CDR1 is LGHNA and CDR2 is YSLEER. CDR3 length: 16 residues. DNA of the CDR3: TGCGCCAGCAGCCAAGGGACTAGAGGGAGCTTGAATAAGCAGTTCTTC. It codes for CASSQGTRGSLNKQFF.

The chain is built from TRBV30 and TRBJ1-3; D possibly corresponds to TRBD1 (6 bases). V was cut by 4 bases and J by 6 bases, with 28 bases left in between. CDR3 length: 18 amino acids. Germline values: CDR1 GTSNPN, CDR2 SVGIG (reference sequence). CDR3 residues: CAWIPAQGADLGANTIYF. CDR3 DNA sequence: TGTGCCTGGATCCCGGCTCAGGGAGCAGATCTGGGGGCAAACACCATATATTTT.

Notes on this clonotype: A junction boundary mismatches the germline segment, possibly from a read error. J is TRBJ2-5 and V is TRBV4-3; the D gene is possibly TRBD2 (6 bases). Germline lookup yields CDR1 LGHNA and CDR2 YSLEER. CDR3 length equals 15 residues. CDR3 DNA: TGCGCCAGCAGCCAAGATCTCGGGGGTTCAGAGACACAGTACTTC. It yields the protein CASSQDLGGSETQYF.

Note on this clonotype: Since the CDR3 does not end with the conserved phenylalanine or tryptophan, this likely comes from a read error. The DNA for the CDR3 is TGCAGTACTAGTTCGGGTATGAACACTGAAGCTTTCTTA. It yields the protein CSTSSGMNTEAFL. This sequence joins TRBV20-1 and TRBJ1-1, with D hard to call. The CDR3 runs 13 residues. Germline V lookup: CDR1 DFQATT, CDR2 SNEGSKA (reference sequence).

V usage is TRBV29-1 and J usage is TRBJ2-4; TRBD1 or TRBD2 may be the D gene (5 bases each). Per the germline V gene, CDR1 is SQVTM and CDR2 is ANQGSEA. This CDR3 has 15 amino acids. The ends were cut back, 5 bases at V and 8 bases at J, with 22 bases in the middle. The CDR3: CSVLKPGPEGDIQYF. CDR3 DNA sequence: TGCAGCGTTCTCAAACCGGGACCAGAGGGAGACATTCAGTACTTC.

On this clonotype: Possible read error: a much larger clone is one base away. Because the CDR3 is missing its conserved closing phenylalanine or tryptophan, this is likely a read error. The J gene is TRBJ2-7, the V gene TRBV29-1; no reliable D call. The germline V gene has CDR1 SQVTM and CDR2 ANQGSEA. Trimming took 2 bases from V and 7 from J, leaving 12 bases between them. The CDR3 runs to 12 residues. CDR3 nucleotides: TGCAGCGTTGAAAAGTCGCTGAGTGAGCAGTACCTC. This sequence encodes CSVEKSLSEQYL.

This chain connects TRBV11-2 to TRBJ2-7, with D perhaps TRBD2 (6 bases). V lost 2 bases, J lost 5 bases, and 13 bases lay in between. The CDR3 is 14 amino acids. In germline, CDR1 is SGHAT, CDR2 FQNNGV. CDR3 protein: CASSLTSPENEQYF. For the CDR3, the DNA is TGTGCCAGCAGCTTAACTAGCCCCGAAAACGAGCAGTACTTC.

This clonotype has a handful of counts. A much larger clone lies a single base off, so this may be a read error. The V call is TRBV12-3 or TRBV12-4, the J call TRBJ1-3, with D possibly being TRBD1 (5 bases). This CDR3 has 15 residues. The CDR3 DNA reads as TGTGCCAACAGTTTAGGTCCCGGGACTAGGAACACCATATATTTT. The encoded protein is CANSLGPGTRNTIYF.

A note on this clonotype: This may be a read error: a much more frequent sequence differs by one nucleotide. J is TRBJ2-3 and V is TRBV28; D is unclear. CDR3 length equals 16 residues. V gave up 5 bases and J gave up 5 bases, with 20 bases separating them. Looked up from germline, CDR1 is MDHEN and CDR2 is SYDVKM. The CDR3, as DNA: TGTGCCAGCAGTCCCCCCTCCCTTACACGCAAAGATACGCAGTATTTT. Protein sequence: CASSPPSLTRKDTQYF.

In its sample, this clonotype was seen a few times. The chain employs TRBV12-3 or TRBV12-4 and TRBJ2-7; TRBD2 matches 7 bases. With V trimmed by 10 bases and J by 2 bases, 14 bases remained unmatched. The CDR3 runs to 15 residues. The CDR3 DNA follows: TGTGCCAACAGCCCTGGCCTCGGGGGGACCTACGAGCAGTACTTC. Residues: CANSPGLGGTYEQYF.

This clonotype showed up just a few times. The CDR3: CASSFRRNTGELFF. Here the CDR3 DNA reads TGTGCCAGCAGCTTTCGCCGGAACACCGGGGAGCTGTTTTTT. The chain has TRBV5-8 and TRBJ2-2; D is uncertain. Germline V lookup: CDR1 SGHTS, CDR2 YDEGEE. Between the trimmed V and J ends, which lost 2 bases and 1 base, there was a span of 6 bases. The CDR3 is 14 residues long.

A remark on this clonotype: The conserved phenylalanine or tryptophan normally closing the CDR3 is absent here, so this likely arose from a read error. The chain has TRBV11-2 and TRBJ2-7, with 7 bases fitting TRBD1. The CDR3 is 15 residues long. V trimming: 2 bases; J trimming: 3 bases; junction bases outside the gene matches: 7. Germline values: CDR1 SGHAT, CDR2 FQNNGV. The CDR3 DNA follows: TGTGCCAGCAGCTTAATGCAGCCAGGGGGCTACGAGCAGTACATC. Protein sequence: CASSLMQPGGYEQYI.

In its sample, this clonotype was seen once. This may come from a read error, since a much larger clone is one base off. The CDR3 DNA is TGTGCCAGAAGGGAAACAGGGGGCAATGAGCAGTTCTTC. It translates to CARRETGGNEQFF. The chain carries TRBV6-6 and TRBJ2-1; 8 bases are shared with TRBD1. The CDR3 totals 13 residues. The germline gives CDR1 MNHNY, CDR2 SVGAGI (reference sequence). J lost 6 bases, V lost 9 bases, and 7 bases had no gene match.